This T cell receptor (beta chain) derives from a study of T cells in Graves' hyperthyroidism and ophthalmopathy. V lost 5 bases to trimming and J lost 3 bases, with 14 bases between them. Per the germline V gene, CDR1 is SGHTA and CDR2 is FQGNSA. The CDR3 is 14 amino acids. Ophthalmopathy patients had moderate-to-severe active disease, CAS ≥3, NOSPECS ≥4, and disease duration under 3 months. Lactation, pregnancy, other autoimmune disease or uncontrolled infection excluded patients. Cells are PBMCs isolated from approximately 9.2 ml of fresh blood. The sample holds many counts of this clonotype. The antigen is unknown. The study, taken as a whole, reports: Ophthalmopathy, which appeared later, was predicted by the model a median roughly 6.6 months before onset.

The TCR beta CDR3 regions underwent amplification using RNA transcripts as the source. With the HTBI primer set, the TCR CDR3 went through a first round of RT-PCR. TCRdb re-derived calls from the multiplex PCR reads in MiXCR, one entry per CDR3 protein. The sample lists about 400,000 distinct CDR3 sequences, approximately 14% occurring once. The sequenced sample was blood. The TCR was taken from a man in his late teens or twenties with Graves' ophthalmopathy. V is TRBV7-2 and J is TRBJ2-7; maybe TRBD2 (5 bases). CDR3 region: CASSTRWGIYEQYF. CDR3 bases: TGTGCCAGCAGCACTAGGTGGGGAATCTACGAGCAGTACTTC. Full variable domain (remainder filled in from reference TRBV7-2 and TRBJ2-7): GAGVSQSPSNKVTEKGKDVELRCDPISGHTALYWYRQSLGQGLEFLIYFQGNSAPDKSGLPSDRFSAERTGGSVSTLTIQRTQQEDSAVYLCASSTRWGIYEQYFGPGTRLTVT.